This T cell receptor (beta chain) was profiled in a study of cytomegalovirus exposure and HLA in healthy donors. Regarding the study as a whole: The dataset shows that most TCR sequences were rare, while some public TCRs occurred in many donors. Other equally common chains were less clonally expanded than HLA-associated TCR beta chains, a later analysis showed. According to reports, the classifier identified cytomegalovirus status with high specificity and sensitivity.

Remarks on this clone: Its antigen remains unknown.

Both 60 Vbeta primers and 13 Jbeta primers went into the PCR. Here immunoSEQ multiplex PCR was the method, and the copy in TCRdb shows in-frame clones only, minus some. The sample shows around 200,000 clones, 77% of them seen only once. All donors participated as healthy donors of bone marrow. The ends lost 6 bases at V and 1 base at J; junction bases unmatched: 5. This CDR3 region has 14 residues. Germline CDR1 reads LNHDA; CDR2 reads SQIVND (reference sequence). Sample: PBMCs. This chain links TRBV19 with TRBJ1-1; 7 bases are a match to TRBD1. This TCR was recovered from a woman in her sixties or seventies in good health and CMV-seropositive. The CDR3 protein is CASRHRGGNTEAFF. In nucleotides, the CDR3 is TGTGCCAGTAGACACAGGGGTGGGAACACTGAAGCTTTCTTT.